These 30 T cell receptor beta chains were all obtained from the same sample, sequenced in a study of blood T cells in healthy people across ages. The second PCR ran about 6 to 11 cycles with a sample-barcoded 5' primer and J-beta primers. TCRdb analysed the 5' RACE reads with MiXCR anew, one entry per CDR3 protein. The sample yields about a million distinct CDR3 sequences, 45% to 50% seen once. Sequenced: blood. The receptor set was obtained from a man under 40 in good health.

V usage is TRBV24-1 and J usage is TRBJ2-5, with 11 bases matching TRBD2. This CDR3 region has 17 residues. J lost 11 bases, V lost 5 bases, and 18 bases had no gene match. Germline CDR1 and CDR2: KGHDR and SFDVKD. The CDR3 sequence: CATSASILAGGSNEQYF. As DNA, the CDR3 is TGTGCCACCAGTGCCAGCATCCTAGCGGGGGGAAGTAATGAGCAGTACTTC.

This clonotype was seen repeatedly, ten times or more. CDR3 sequence (DNA): TGTGCCAGCAGCCAAGATCAGGGGGGGGAGCAGTTCTTC. Amino acid sequence: CASSQDQGGEQFF. The chain combines TRBV4-2 with TRBJ2-1; tentatively, D is TRBD1 or TRBD2 (7 bases each). The germline gives CDR1 LGHNA, CDR2 YNFKEQ. CDR3 length: 13 residues. The germline V and J ends were trimmed by 0 bases and 10 bases, with 10 bases remaining between them.

This chain joins TRBV20-1 and TRBJ2-4, with a possible D match to TRBD2 (7 bases). The J call is uncertain, as TRBJ2-7 better fits the DNA end. This CDR3 region has 12 residues. Germline-derived CDR1 and CDR2 are DFQATT and SNEGSKA (reference sequence). CDR3: CSPLAGAAEQYF. CDR3 sequence (DNA): TGCAGTCCCCTGGCGGGGGCTGCCGAGCAGTACTTC.

The J gene is TRBJ1-1, the V gene TRBV7-9; D might be TRBD1 (5 bases). Per the germline V gene, CDR1 is SEHNR and CDR2 is FQNEAQ (reference sequence). This CDR3 contains 15 residues. Trimming shortened V by 7 bases and J by 4 bases, and 19 bases separated the two germline ends. This chain's CDR3 is CASIDQGSRATEAFF. The CDR3 region has the DNA TGTGCCAGCATCGATCAGGGAAGTCGGGCCACTGAAGCTTTCTTT.

Only a few counts were recorded for this clonotype. The V call is TRBV6-5, the J call TRBJ2-3, with 12 bases lining up with TRBD2. The V gene's germline CDR1 is MNHEY and CDR2 SVGAGI. Unmatched junction bases numbered 3, after V lost 10 bases and J lost 4 bases. This CDR3 is built from 13 residues. The CDR3 loop is CATSGGAPDTQYF. The CDR3, as DNA: TGTGCCACTAGCGGGGGGGCCCCAGATACGCAGTATTTT.

CDR3 loop: CSAQGDRGSDEQYF. The DNA of the CDR3 is TGCAGCGCCCAAGGGGACAGGGGGAGCGACGAGCAGTACTTC. The J gene is TRBJ2-7, the V gene TRBV29-1, with 11 bases aligning to TRBD1. The CDR3 consists of 14 residues. The J segment lost 5 bases and the V segment lost 7 bases, leaving 10 bases of the junction unmatched. The germline V gene encodes CDR1 SQVTM and CDR2 ANQGSEA.

J is TRBJ2-1 and V is TRBV7-9; TRBD1 matches 12 bases. The CDR3 extends over 15 amino acids. Germline CDR1 reads SEHNR; CDR2 reads FQNEAQ (reference sequence). The ends lost 7 bases at V and 8 bases at J; junction bases unmatched: 9. The CDR3 here is CASTPGQGAVDEQFF. The DNA of the CDR3 is TGTGCCAGCACCCCGGGACAGGGGGCGGTCGATGAGCAGTTCTTC.

The CDR3 region is CASSRAVNPEAFF. CDR3 nucleotides: TGTGCCAGCAGTAGGGCGGTCAACCCTGAAGCTTTCTTT. The chain is built from TRBV2 and TRBJ1-1; D unresolved. The CDR3 covers 13 residues. Germline CDR1 and CDR2: SNHLY and FYNNEI. V dropped 5 bases and J dropped 6 bases, with 13 bases sitting between them. The complete variable domain, with remaining parts taken from reference TRBV2 and TRBJ1-1, reads EPEVTQTPSHQVTQMGQEVILRCVPISNHLYFYWYRQILGQKVEFLVSFYNNEISEKSEIFDDQFSVERPDGSNFTLKIRSTKLEDSAMYFCASSRAVNPEAFFGQGTRLTVV.

This clonotype has more than one count but fewer than ten. The chain couples TRBV6-5 to TRBJ2-1; 8 nucleotides match TRBD1. CDR1 is MNHEY, CDR2 SVGAGI, per germline. This CDR3 region has 14 residues. The ends lost 5 bases at V and 6 bases at J; junction bases unmatched: 6. The CDR3 region has the DNA TGTGCCAGCAGTGTGCGGGACAGGTTCAATGAGCAGTTCTTC. It codes for CASSVRDRFNEQFF.

A remark on this clonotype: The germline gene is not matched at one end of the junction; a read error may be the cause. As DNA, the CDR3 is TGCGCCAGCAGCTTCAAGGGGGAAAGAAACAATGAGCAGCTCTTC. As protein: CASSFKGERNNEQLF. The chain carries TRBV5-1 and TRBJ2-1, with a possible D match to TRBD1 (6 bases). Germline V gene sequence: CDR1 SGHRS, CDR2 YFSETQ. This CDR3 spans 15 amino acids. Complete variable domain (other parts from reference TRBV5-1 and TRBJ2-1): KAGVTQTPRYLIKTRGQQVTLSCSPISGHRSVSWYQQTPGQGLQFLFEYFSETQRNKGNFPGRFSGRQFSNSRSEMNVSTLELGDSALYLCASSFKGERNNEQLFGPGTRLTVL.

DNA of the CDR3: TGTGCCGTCCAGGGGGGGGACTATGGCTACACCTTC. It encodes CAVQGGDYGYTF. The chain is built from TRBV3-1 and TRBJ1-2, with 7 bases matching TRBD1. The CDR3 runs 12 residues. Germline CDR1 and CDR2: LGHDT and YNNKEL (reference sequence). The trim removed 11 bases at V and 3 bases at J, leaving 6 bases unmatched.

The J gene is TRBJ1-5, the V gene TRBV6-1; TRBD1 matches at 12 bases. Germline V lookup: CDR1 MNHNS, CDR2 SASEGT. Losses at the gene ends were 3 bases for V and 6 bases for J; bases not matched to a gene: 6. The CDR3 loop spans 16 amino acids. The CDR3 protein is CASSEGGQGAGQPQHF. The CDR3 bases are TGTGCCAGCAGTGAGGGGGGACAGGGGGCTGGTCAGCCCCAGCATTTT.

This clonotype was counted only a few times. The rearrangement uses TRBV4-3 and TRBJ1-4, with 7 bases lining up with TRBD1. There are 16 residues in the CDR3. V was clipped by 3 bases and J by 5 bases; unmatched bases: 9. The V gene's germline CDR1 is LGHNA and CDR2 YSLEER. In DNA form, the CDR3 reads TGCGCCAGCAGCCAGGATTGGGACAGCGAAAATGAAAAACTGTTTTTT. It translates to CASSQDWDSENEKLFF.

This clonotype was picked up a small number of times. J is TRBJ2-2 and V is TRBV7-3; 7 bases are a match to TRBD1. Germline CDR1 is SGHTA and CDR2 is FQGTGA. V gave up 5 bases and J gave up 2 bases; unmatched junction bases: 5. This CDR3 has 15 residues. The CDR3 spells CASSRRQGNTGELFF. The CDR3 DNA reads as TGTGCCAGCAGCCGACGACAGGGCAACACCGGGGAGCTGTTTTTT.

This chain uses TRBV29-1 with TRBJ1-5; D is undetermined. Germline values: CDR1 SQVTM, CDR2 ANQGSEA. The ends were cut back, 4 bases at V and 3 bases at J, with 4 bases in the middle. The CDR3 runs 11 residues. The CDR3 region is CSVGVNQPQHF. CDR3 nucleotides: TGCAGCGTTGGCGTCAATCAGCCCCAGCATTTT.

V gene TRBV6-5 combines with J gene TRBJ1-2; D is uncertain. V lost 5 bases, J lost 6 bases, and 16 bases lay in between. The CDR3 spans 14 residues. Germline V gene lookup returns CDR1 MNHEY and CDR2 SVGAGI. The CDR3, as DNA: TGTGCCAGCAGTCCATCGGGCGTGAGGAATGGCTACACCTTC. Encoded protein: CASSPSGVRNGYTF.

There are a few counts of this clonotype. The chain combines TRBV27 with TRBJ1-1, with a tentative D call TRBD1 (5 bases). CDR1 and CDR2 (germline): MNHEY, SMNVEV (reference sequence). The V end lost 0 bases, the J end lost 0 bases, and 17 bases lay between the germline ends. This CDR3 spans 18 amino acids. CDR3 in DNA: TGTGCCAGCAGTTTATCTCCCGGCGGAGACAGAATGAACACTGAAGCTTTCTTT. Protein product: CASSLSPGGDRMNTEAFF.

The chain combines TRBV6-2 or TRBV6-3 with TRBJ1-5, with unresolved D. This CDR3 is 16 amino acids long. V was pared by 2 bases and J by 2 bases, with 13 bases between. CDR1 is MNHEY and CDR2 is SVGEGT in the germline V gene. CDR3 sequence: CASSYPGERGNQPQHF. Written as DNA, the CDR3 is TGTGCCAGCAGTTACCCGGGTGAGAGAGGCAATCAGCCCCAGCATTTT.

This clonotype has more than one count but fewer than ten. The chain is built from TRBV4-3 and TRBJ2-1, with 11 bases matching TRBD2. The junction had 11 bases not matched to a gene; V was cut back by 1 base and J by 9 bases. The CDR3 has 17 amino acids. Germline lookup yields CDR1 LGHNA and CDR2 YSLEER. As DNA, the CDR3 is TGCGCCAGCAGCCAAGGGATTAGCGGGGGGGCCGTCATTGAGCAGTTCTTC. Translated: CASSQGISGGAVIEQFF.

This clonotype appeared a few times. This chain joins TRBV20-1 and TRBJ2-1, with D perhaps assigned TRBD1 or TRBD2 (6 bases each). The CDR3 runs 18 residues. V was shortened by 5 bases and J by 0 bases, with 23 bases between the two germline ends. Germline CDR1 and CDR2: DFQATT and SNEGSKA (reference sequence). CDR3 residues: CSARGTRAFVSSYNEQFF. CDR3 coding DNA: TGCAGTGCTCGCGGGACAAGGGCTTTTGTGAGCTCCTACAATGAGCAGTTCTTC.

The gene calls are TRBV6-6 and TRBJ2-7; D gene uncertain. V was shortened by 0 bases and J by 3 bases, with 9 bases between the two germline ends. CDR1 and CDR2 (germline): MNHNY, SVGAGI (reference sequence). The CDR3 consists of 14 residues. The CDR3 DNA reads as TGTGCCAGCAGTTACTCTTCGGAAAACTACGAGCAGTACTTC. Translated: CASSYSSENYEQYF.

This clonotype was counted a single time. Germline and junction disagree at one end, which may indicate a read error. The V gene is TRBV5-1, the J gene TRBJ2-5; 9 bases fit TRBD1. CDR1 is SGHRS and CDR2 is YFSETQ in the germline V gene. The CDR3 spans 14 residues. This CDR3 is CAGSGTGLSETQYF. The CDR3 DNA sequence: TGCGCCGGCAGCGGGACAGGGCTGTCAGAGACCCAGTACTTC.

With regard to this clonotype: A much larger clone differs by one base, so this may be a read error. This rearrangement joins TRBV7-2 to TRBJ2-2, with D possibly matching TRBD2 (6 bases). The CDR3 length is 15 residues. Trimming took 3 bases from V and 6 from J, leaving 14 bases between them. The germline CDR1 and CDR2 sequences are SGHTA and FQGNSA. CDR3 region: CASSFTQGGSGELFF. The DNA for the CDR3 is TGTGCCAGCAGCTTCACCCAGGGAGGCTCCGGGGAGCTGTTTTTT.

As concerns this clonotype: One junction end disagrees with the germline gene, perhaps due to a read error. The chain has TRBV5-1 and TRBJ2-1; D might be TRBD1 (6 bases). The CDR3 is made up of 15 amino acids. Germline CDR1 and CDR2: SGHRS and YFSETQ. The DNA for the CDR3 is TGCGCCAGCAGCTTGAGACAGGAAATCTACAATAAGCAGTTCTTC. As protein: CASSLRQEIYNKQFF.

J is TRBJ2-1 and V is TRBV11-2; TRBD1 is a possible D gene (6 bases). Judging by the DNA end, TRBJ2-7 fits better; the J call may be wrong. The CDR3 loop spans 16 amino acids. Germline CDR1 and CDR2: SGHAT and FQNNGV. CDR3: CASSSRGTQLYNEQYF. The CDR3 DNA follows: TGTGCCAGCAGCTCACGTGGGACACAACTCTACAATGAGCAGTACTTC.

The J gene is TRBJ1-2, the V gene TRBV11-2, with 8 bases fitting TRBD1. Germline V gene sequence: CDR1 SGHAT, CDR2 FQNNGV. The CDR3 has 16 residues. The J segment lost 4 bases and the V segment lost 6 bases, leaving 13 bases of the junction unmatched. CDR3 sequence reads: CASRPGTGGESYGYTF. CDR3 DNA sequence: TGTGCCAGCAGGCCCGGTACAGGGGGTGAGAGCTATGGCTACACCTTC.

The chain uses TRBV6-1 and TRBJ2-1; 13 nucleotides align to TRBD2. Germline V gene data show CDR1 as MNHNS and CDR2 as SASEGT. V shed 6 bases, J shed 6 bases, and the junction held 14 bases outside the gene matches. The CDR3 covers 18 residues. In DNA, the CDR3 is TGTGCCAGCAGCCCACTAGCGGGGGGGCCACACGGGGGCAATGAGCAGTTCTTC. Amino acids: CASSPLAGGPHGGNEQFF.

The V call is TRBV29-1, the J call TRBJ1-5, with no clear D. Germline assignment: CDR1 SQVTM and CDR2 ANQGSEA. Trimming took 4 bases from V and 0 from J, leaving 10 bases between them. The CDR3 sequence is 14 residues long. The CDR3 DNA is TGCAGCGTTGCTGCAACAAATAGCAATCAGCCCCAGCATTTT. Translation: CSVAATNSNQPQHF.

Details on this clonotype: A much larger clone lies one base from this, so it may be a read error. The gene calls are TRBV28 and TRBJ1-2, with 9 bases identical to TRBD1. Germline CDR1 and CDR2: MDHEN and SYDVKM. CDR3 length: 17 amino acids. The CDR3 loop reads CASSSPGSTGGRYDYTF. For the CDR3, the DNA is TGTGCCAGCAGTTCTCCAGGTTCGACAGGGGGTAGATATGACTACACCTTC.

In its sample, this clonotype was seen many times. The chain couples TRBV7-2 to TRBJ2-7; D is undetermined. V dropped 3 bases and J dropped 0 bases, with 9 bases sitting between them. The germline gives CDR1 SGHTA, CDR2 FQGNSA. The CDR3 sequence is 14 residues long. CDR3 region: CASSFRESSYEQYF. CDR3 sequence (DNA): TGTGCCAGCAGCTTCCGAGAGAGCTCCTACGAGCAGTACTTC.